The clone carrying this TCR beta chain came up a few times. Antigen specificity is unknown. Researchers made TCR cDNA using 5'RACE template switching, and this step added a universal primer site and UMIs. Each CDR3 protein gets one entry after TCRdb re-called the 5' RACE reads with MiXCR. In the table there are 300,000 to 400,000 distinct CDR3 sequences, roughly an eighth of which are singletons. This sample is drawn from a study of T cells after yellow fever vaccination. Looking at the study overall: SMART-Seq v4 Ultra Low Input served to prepare low-cell-number fractions.

Regarding the study as a whole: Detected again after the booster were most primary-vaccination clones, at 96% CD4 and roughly 88% CD8.

The ends lost 0 bases at V and 1 base at J; junction bases unmatched: 1. Per germline, CDR1 MNHEY and CDR2 SVGAGI. The CDR3 has 16 amino acids. This TCR was recovered from a man between 18 and 35 years old who received the YFV17D yellow fever vaccine. This specimen consisted of CD4+ T cells sorted from PBMCs, obtained 15 days after the yellow fever booster vaccination. V and J are TRBV6-5 and TRBJ2-3, with 10 bases identical to TRBD1. The CDR3 region is CASSYSGTGGTDTQYF. CDR3 DNA sequence: TGTGCCAGCAGTTACTCGGGGACAGGGGGCACAGATACGCAGTATTTT.